Each of the 16 T cell receptor beta chains below was sequenced from the same sample in a study of CD8 T cells in Susac syndrome. When the RNA was reverse transcribed, random hexamers were used with an input of roughly 0.45 to 1 ug. MiXCR, applied by TCRdb to the immunoSEQ multiplex PCR reads, yields one record per CDR3 protein. The data show under 350,000 distinct CDR3 sequences, about 92% seen once. The sequenced sample was CD4+ T cells from PBMCs. The receptor source for this set is a human donor with multiple sclerosis.

The chain employs TRBV4-1 and TRBJ1-4; the D gene is possibly TRBD1 (5 bases). Germline assignment: CDR1 MGHRA and CDR2 YSYEKL. V was cut by 0 bases and J by 15 bases, with 14 bases left in between. The CDR3 spans 13 residues. The CDR3: CASSQDGGRGVFF. DNA for the CDR3: TGCGCCAGCAGCCAAGATGGGGGTCGTGGGGTGTTTTTT.

This chain connects TRBV30 to TRBJ2-2, with TRBD2 matching over 12 bases. CDR3 length: 18 amino acids. V lost 5 bases to trimming and J lost 3 bases; unmatched junction nucleotides: 13. Looked up from germline, CDR1 is GTSNPN and CDR2 is SVGIG (reference sequence). For the CDR3, the DNA is TGTGCCTGGTGTCTCGGGCTAGCGGGAGGGCCGGACACCGGGGAGCTGTTTTTT. Its translation: CAWCLGLAGGPDTGELFF. Filled out from reference TRBV30 and TRBJ2-2, the complete variable domain reads SQTIHQWPATLVQPVGSPLSLECTVEGTSNPNLYWYRQAAGRGLQLLFYSVGIGQISSEVPQNLSASRPQDRQFILSSKKLLLSDSGFYLCAWCLGLAGGPDTGELFFGEGSRLTVL.

In DNA form, the CDR3 reads TGTGCCAGCAGCTTAAGTTCCCGTCTCGGCTACACCTTC. This gives the protein CASSLSSRLGYTF. The gene calls are TRBV7-2 and TRBJ1-2; D gene unclear. The V gene's germline CDR1 is SGHTA and CDR2 FQGNSA. V lost 2 bases and J lost 8, with 12 bases in between. The CDR3 covers 13 residues. The whole variable domain, filled in from reference TRBV7-2 and TRBJ1-2, reads GAGVSQSPSNKVTEKGKDVELRCDPISGHTALYWYRQSLGQGLEFLIYFQGNSAPDKSGLPSDRFSAERTGGSVSTLTIQRTQQEDSAVYLCASSLSSRLGYTFGSGTRLTVV.

The chain employs TRBV5-1 and TRBJ2-3; 8 bases map to TRBD1. The junction had 13 bases not matched to a gene; V was cut back by 5 bases and J by 5 bases. This CDR3 contains 16 residues. Germline assignment: CDR1 SGHRS and CDR2 YFSETQ. The CDR3 nucleotides read TGCGCCAGCAGGAGAGCCGGGACAGGCGGTATAGATACGCAGTATTTT. Protein product: CASRRAGTGGIDTQYF.

The rearrangement links TRBV29-1 to TRBJ2-1; TRBD1 matches at 9 bases. CDR1 and CDR2 (germline): SQVTM, ANQGSEA. J gave up 10 bases and V 8 bases, and 9 bases lay outside the gene matches. CDR3 length: 12 amino acids. The CDR3 region is CSLGTGPWEQFF. CDR3 nucleotide sequence: TGCAGCCTAGGGACAGGGCCGTGGGAGCAGTTCTTC.

The gene calls are TRBV23-1 and TRBJ1-4; D remains unclear. TRBV23-1 carries the ORF label, with uncertain function. The CDR3 covers 17 residues. V lost 2 bases to trimming and J lost 6 bases, with 19 bases between them. As DNA, the CDR3 is TGCGCCAGCAGTCAACCCGGGCAACCCAAGGGAGATGAAAAACTGTTTTTT. It is translated as CASSQPGQPKGDEKLFF.

The J gene is TRBJ2-3, the V gene TRBV7-9, with 10 bases identical to TRBD2. This CDR3 is built from 15 residues. Germline-derived CDR1 and CDR2 are SEHNR and FQNEAQ (reference sequence). Losses at the gene ends were 3 bases for V and 1 base for J; bases not matched to a gene: 1. CDR3: CASSFGLAGTDTQYF. In DNA, the CDR3 is TGTGCCAGCAGCTTCGGACTAGCGGGCACAGATACGCAGTATTTT.

The chain has TRBV12-3 or TRBV12-4 and TRBJ1-1; D unresolved. This CDR3 is 15 amino acids long. V gave up 3 bases and J gave up 3 bases, with 14 bases separating them. The CDR3 loop is CASSFLGGRDTEAFF. The CDR3 DNA reads as TGTGCCAGCAGTTTTTTGGGCGGGAGGGACACTGAAGCTTTCTTT.

CDR3 loop: CASSPRGEVEKLFF. The CDR3 DNA reads TGTGCCAGCAGCCCCAGGGGGGAAGTTGAAAAACTGTTTTTT. The rearrangement uses TRBV7-9 and TRBJ1-4, with 7 nucleotides matching TRBD1. The CDR3 covers 14 residues. V lost 5 bases to trimming and J lost 7 bases; unmatched junction nucleotides: 7. Per germline, CDR1 SEHNR and CDR2 FQNEAQ (reference sequence).

The chain has TRBV5-1 and TRBJ2-5; maybe TRBD2 (6 bases). V dropped 4 bases and J dropped 5 bases, with 15 bases sitting between them. Germline values: CDR1 SGHRS, CDR2 YFSETQ. The CDR3 spans 14 residues. For the CDR3, the DNA is TGCGCCAGCAGCGAAACCGGGCGGGGCGAGACCCAGTACTTC. Its translation: CASSETGRGETQYF.

Concerning this clonotype: One junction end does not reproduce the germline sequence, and a read error may be involved. The chain uses TRBV7-2 and TRBJ2-2, with TRBD2 identical over 8 bases. Germline loops: CDR1 SGHTA, CDR2 FQGNSA. The CDR3 loop spans 13 amino acids. The CDR3 region is CASSLAGTGELFF. As DNA, the CDR3 is TGTGCCAGCAGTTTAGCGGGGACCGGGGAGCTGTTTTTT.

The V call is TRBV18, the J call TRBJ1-3; D unresolved. Germline lookup yields CDR1 KGHSH and CDR2 LQKENI. The CDR3 is 16 amino acids. V lost 2 bases and J 4 bases, leaving 15 bases between the germline ends. The CDR3 DNA sequence: TGTGCCAGCTCACCATACGGTCCGGGGAAAGGAAACACCATATATTTT. Translation: CASSPYGPGKGNTIYF. Combining the CDR3 with reference TRBV18 and TRBJ1-3 gives the whole variable domain NAGVMQNPRHLVRRRGQEARLRCSPMKGHSHVYWYRQLPEEGLKFMVYLQKENIIDESGMPKERFSAEFPKEGPSILRIQQVVRGDSAAYFCASSPYGPGKGNTIYFGEGSWLTVV.

This rearrangement joins TRBV7-8 to TRBJ2-5, with unresolved D. The CDR3 length is 14 residues. The V end was cut by 4 bases, the J end by 2 bases, with 11 bases between. Germline V gene lookup returns CDR1 SGHVS and CDR2 FQNEAQ. The CDR3 region is CASSSPLGQETQYF. CDR3 sequence (DNA): TGTGCCAGCAGCTCCCCCCTAGGACAAGAGACCCAGTACTTC.

DNA of the CDR3: TGTGCCAGCCGCCCCAACCCAGCCGGGGCCAACGTCCTGACTTTC. It encodes CASRPNPAGANVLTF. The chain is built from TRBV5-5 and TRBJ2-6, with D hard to call. The CDR3 has 15 amino acids. CDR1 SGHKS and CDR2 YYEKEE come from the germline V gene (reference sequence). V lost 7 bases and J 4 bases, leaving 15 bases between the germline ends.

The chain uses TRBV21-1 and TRBJ1-6. TRBV21-1 is designated a pseudogene. The CDR3 loop spans 10 amino acids. CDR3 nucleotide sequence: TGTGCCAGCAGCAAATCACCCCTCCACTTT. Its translation: CASSKSPLHF.

The chain combines TRBV7-2 with TRBJ2-7; 9 bases agree with TRBD2. The CDR3 loop spans 15 amino acids. The V gene's germline CDR1 is SGHTA and CDR2 FQGNSA. V lost 4 bases and J lost 1; bases outside the gene matches: 5. The CDR3, as DNA: TGTGCCAGCAGCTATAGCGGGAGTAGGTCCTACGAGCAGTACTTC. Translated, it gives CASSYSGSRSYEQYF.